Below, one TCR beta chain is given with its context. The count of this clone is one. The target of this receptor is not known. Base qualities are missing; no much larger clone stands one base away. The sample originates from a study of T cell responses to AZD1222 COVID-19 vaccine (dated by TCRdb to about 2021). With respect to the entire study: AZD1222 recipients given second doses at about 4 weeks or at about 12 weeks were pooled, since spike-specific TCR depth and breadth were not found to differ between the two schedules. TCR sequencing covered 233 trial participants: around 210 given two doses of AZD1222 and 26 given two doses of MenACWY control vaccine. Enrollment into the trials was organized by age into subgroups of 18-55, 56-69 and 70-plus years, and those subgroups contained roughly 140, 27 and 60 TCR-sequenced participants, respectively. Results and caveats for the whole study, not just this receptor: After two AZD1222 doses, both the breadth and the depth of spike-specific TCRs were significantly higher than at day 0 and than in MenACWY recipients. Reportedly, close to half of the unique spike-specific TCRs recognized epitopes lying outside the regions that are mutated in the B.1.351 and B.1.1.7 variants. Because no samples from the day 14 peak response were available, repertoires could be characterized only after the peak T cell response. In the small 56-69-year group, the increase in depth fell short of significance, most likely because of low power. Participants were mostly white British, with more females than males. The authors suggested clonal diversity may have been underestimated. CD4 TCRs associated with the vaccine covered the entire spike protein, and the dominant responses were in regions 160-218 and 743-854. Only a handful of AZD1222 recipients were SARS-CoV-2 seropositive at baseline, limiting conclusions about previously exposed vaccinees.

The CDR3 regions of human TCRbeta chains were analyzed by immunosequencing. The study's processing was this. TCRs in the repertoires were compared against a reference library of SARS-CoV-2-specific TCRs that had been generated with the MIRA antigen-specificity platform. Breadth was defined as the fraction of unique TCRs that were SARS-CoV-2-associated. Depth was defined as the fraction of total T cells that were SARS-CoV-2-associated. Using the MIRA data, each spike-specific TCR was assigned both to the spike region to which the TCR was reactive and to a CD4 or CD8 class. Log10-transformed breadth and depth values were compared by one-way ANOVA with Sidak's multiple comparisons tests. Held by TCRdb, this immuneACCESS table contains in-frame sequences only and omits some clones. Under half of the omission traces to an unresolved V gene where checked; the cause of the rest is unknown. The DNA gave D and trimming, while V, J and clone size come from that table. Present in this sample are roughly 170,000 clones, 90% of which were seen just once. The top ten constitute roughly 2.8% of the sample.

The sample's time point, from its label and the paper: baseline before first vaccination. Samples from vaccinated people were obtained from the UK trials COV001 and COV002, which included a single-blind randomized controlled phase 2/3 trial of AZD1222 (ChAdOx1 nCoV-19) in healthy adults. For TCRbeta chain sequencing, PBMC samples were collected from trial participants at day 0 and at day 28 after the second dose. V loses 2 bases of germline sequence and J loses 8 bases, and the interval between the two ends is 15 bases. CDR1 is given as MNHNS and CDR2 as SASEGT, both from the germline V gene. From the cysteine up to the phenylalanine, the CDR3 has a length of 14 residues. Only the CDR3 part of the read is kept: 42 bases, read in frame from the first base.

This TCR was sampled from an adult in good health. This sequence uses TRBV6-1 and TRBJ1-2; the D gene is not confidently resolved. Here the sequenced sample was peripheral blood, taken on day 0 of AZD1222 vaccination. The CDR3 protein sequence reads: CASSEIGGLEGYTF. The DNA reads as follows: TGTGCCAGCAGTGAAATTGGAGGGCTTGAGGGCTACACCTTC.